Listed here are 32 T cell receptor beta chains from one sample, sequenced in a study of T cell responses to AZD1222 COVID-19 vaccine. Sequencing used immunoSEQ multiplex PCR; TCRdb keeps in-frame clones, though not all of them. The sample has 150,000 to 200,000 clones, about 90% seen once; the top ten hold approximately 10%. The material was peripheral blood, obtained 28 days after the second AZD1222 dose. These TCRs come from an adult who received the AZD1222 COVID-19 vaccine.

The J gene is TRBJ1-3, the V gene TRBV28; maybe TRBD1 (5 bases). The V and J ends lost 8 bases and 8 bases respectively, with 16 bases between them. The CDR3 sequence is 13 residues long. Germline CDR1 reads MDHEN; CDR2 reads SYDVKM. The CDR3 spells CASYDFGGHTIYF. As DNA, the CDR3 is TGTGCCAGCTACGATTTCGGGGGACACACCATATATTTT.

V is TRBV10-3 and J is TRBJ1-6; a possible D gene is TRBD1 (5 bases). CDR3 length equals 14 residues. Germline V gene sequence: CDR1 ENHRY, CDR2 SYGVKD. With 7 bases removed from V and 9 bases from J, the gap between germline ends came to 16 bases. The CDR3 loop reads CAIKAGEGISPLHF. DNA of the CDR3: TGTGCCATCAAGGCAGGCGAGGGGATTTCACCCCTCCACTTT.

This sequence joins TRBV18 and TRBJ1-1; TRBD1 matches at 11 bases. Germline V CDR1 and CDR2: KGHSH, LQKENI. The CDR3 loop spans 16 amino acids. The J segment lost 5 bases and the V segment lost 4 bases, leaving 9 bases of the junction unmatched. CDR3 region: CASSLPGDRGKTEAFF. The CDR3 nucleotides are TGTGCCAGCTCACTCCCAGGGGACAGGGGGAAAACTGAAGCTTTCTTT.

The rearrangement uses TRBV4-3 and TRBJ2-1; 14 bases match TRBD2. This CDR3 is built from 18 residues. Germline-derived CDR1 and CDR2 are LGHNA and YSLEER. The J segment lost 7 bases and the V segment lost 1 base, leaving 9 bases of the junction unmatched. CDR3 protein: CASSQAGLAGGFRNEQFF. The DNA of the CDR3 is TGCGCCAGCAGCCAAGCCGGACTAGCGGGGGGTTTTAGGAATGAGCAGTTCTTC.

The chain links TRBV24-1 to TRBJ2-2; D is ambiguous. Per the germline V gene, CDR1 is KGHDR and CDR2 is SFDVKD. V was shortened by 4 bases and J by 6 bases, with 8 bases between the two germline ends. The CDR3 is made up of 13 amino acids. The CDR3 region is CATSDPPAGELFF. The CDR3 DNA follows: TGTGCCACCAGTGACCCACCCGCCGGGGAGCTGTTTTTT.

The V call is TRBV7-2, the J call TRBJ2-1; D call uncertain. The V and J ends lost 4 bases and 7 bases respectively, with 14 bases between them. Per germline, CDR1 SGHTA and CDR2 FQGNSA. The CDR3 has 14 amino acids. CDR3 loop: CASSSSWGRNEQFF. The CDR3 DNA reads TGTGCCAGCAGCTCCAGCTGGGGAAGGAATGAGCAGTTCTTC.

This chain connects TRBV28 to TRBJ2-2, with TRBD1 matching over 9 bases. Germline V CDR1 and CDR2: MDHEN, SYDVKM. After removal of 5 bases from V and 5 bases from J, the junction contained 6 bases not matched to a gene. This CDR3 has 15 residues. CDR3 sequence (DNA): TGTGCCAGCAGTCCCCCGGGACAGGGTACCGGGGAGCTGTTTTTT. Translating it yields CASSPPGQGTGELFF.

The chain combines TRBV19 with TRBJ2-1; D might be TRBD2 (8 bases). The CDR3 is 15 residues long. Germline V gene sequence: CDR1 LNHDA, CDR2 SQIVND (reference sequence). Trimming pared 9 bases from V and 9 bases from J, leaving 24 bases between. The CDR3 reads CARETGSSGVGEQFF. CDR3 bases: TGTGCCAGGGAGACAGGGAGTAGCGGGGTCGGTGAGCAGTTCTTC.

The sample holds one count of this clone. The genes are TRBV30 and TRBJ1-2, with D perhaps matching TRBD1 (6 bases). Deletions cut 2 bases from V and 8 bases from J, with 12 bases between. From germline, CDR1 is GTSNPN and CDR2 SVGIG (reference sequence). This CDR3 has 12 residues. The CDR3 nucleotides are TGTGCCTGGAGTAGAACAGGGTTCGGCTACACCTTC. It is translated as CAWSRTGFGYTF.

The chain combines TRBV5-5 with TRBJ1-5, with unresolved D. V lost 2 bases and J 5 bases, leaving 8 bases between the germline ends. The CDR3 consists of 13 residues. Germline V CDR1 and CDR2: SGHKS, YYEKEE (reference sequence). The CDR3 DNA reads TGTGCCAGCAGCTTAAGCGGGGATCAGCCCCAGCATTTT. Residues: CASSLSGDQPQHF.

The chain combines TRBV5-1 with TRBJ2-7; D gene unclear. The V end lost 2 bases, the J end lost 2 bases, and 11 bases lay between the germline ends. From germline, CDR1 is SGHRS and CDR2 YFSETQ. CDR3 length: 14 residues. CDR3 protein: CASSLERPTYEQYF. DNA of the CDR3: TGCGCCAGCAGCTTAGAAAGGCCGACCTACGAGCAGTACTTC.

The rearrangement uses TRBV5-4 and TRBJ2-2; TRBD2 matches at 8 bases. Germline CDR1 is SGHNT and CDR2 is YYREEE (reference sequence). V gave up 1 base and J gave up 5 bases; unmatched junction bases: 4. The CDR3 runs to 15 residues. The CDR3 sequence: CASSLRRGETGELFF. The CDR3 coding sequence is TGTGCCAGCAGCTTGAGGCGGGGGGAGACCGGGGAGCTGTTTTTT.

The V and J genes are TRBV7-6 and TRBJ2-3; TRBD2 matches at 14 bases. The CDR3 loop spans 17 amino acids. V dropped 5 bases and J dropped 5; count of bases not matched to a gene: 9. Germline loops: CDR1 SGHVS, CDR2 FNYEAQ. CDR3 sequence (DNA): TGTGCCAGCAGCCCAGGACTAGCGGGGGGCCTGGGAGATACGCAGTATTTT. Protein product: CASSPGLAGGLGDTQYF.

The chain uses TRBV6-4 and TRBJ1-2; 10 bases are a match to TRBD1. J gave up 6 bases and V 4 bases, and 14 bases lay outside the gene matches. The CDR3 runs 17 residues. The germline V gene encodes CDR1 MRHNA and CDR2 SNTAGT. CDR3 in DNA: TGTGCCAGCAGTGCCACACACTCGACAGGGGGCGGACATGGCTACACCTTC. This codes for CASSATHSTGGGHGYTF.

This rearrangement joins TRBV15 to TRBJ2-2; 11 nucleotides match TRBD2. In germline, CDR1 is LNHNV, CDR2 YYDKDF (reference sequence). J gave up 4 bases and V 1 base, and 8 bases lay outside the gene matches. This CDR3 region has 18 residues. CDR3 sequence reads: CATSRVGTSGGLTGELFF. CDR3 nucleotides: TGTGCCACCAGCAGAGTGGGCACTAGCGGGGGCCTCACCGGGGAGCTGTTTTTT.

The CDR3: CASSEYVFVGEKLFF. The CDR3 DNA is TGTGCCAGCAGTGAATATGTCTTCGTGGGTGAAAAACTGTTTTTT. V usage is TRBV25-1 and J usage is TRBJ1-4; D remains ambiguous. In germline, CDR1 is MGHDK, CDR2 SYGVNS. This CDR3 has 15 residues. Trimming stripped 0 bases from V and 7 bases from J, with 12 bases between.

V gene TRBV19 combines with J gene TRBJ1-6; 8 positions agree with TRBD1. The V gene's germline CDR1 is LNHDA and CDR2 SQIVND (reference sequence). The CDR3 is 16 amino acids. The ends lost 6 bases at V and 7 bases at J; junction bases unmatched: 11. In DNA, the CDR3 is TGTGCCAGTAGCGTCCTGCCGGGACAGGAAAATTCACCCCTCCACTTT. It encodes CASSVLPGQENSPLHF.

The J gene is TRBJ1-2, the V gene TRBV7-3; TRBD1 matches 8 bases. Looked up from germline, CDR1 is SGHTA and CDR2 is FQGTGA. This CDR3 spans 14 amino acids. Germline trimming cut 5 bases from V and 5 bases from J; bases unmatched to any gene: 7. The chain's CDR3 is CASSPTGGSYGYTF. In nucleotides, the CDR3 is TGTGCCAGCAGCCCAACAGGGGGTAGTTATGGCTACACCTTC.

The chain joins TRBV7-2 to TRBJ1-5; D perhaps matches TRBD1 (5 bases). Germline-derived CDR1 and CDR2 are SGHTA and FQGNSA. Trimming left V 1 base short and J 0 bases short, with 7 bases between. This CDR3 spans 15 amino acids. This CDR3 reads CASSLVQDSNQPQHF. The CDR3 DNA is TGTGCCAGCAGCTTAGTACAGGATAGCAATCAGCCCCAGCATTTT.

The rearrangement joins TRBV5-1 to TRBJ2-1, with unresolved D. In germline, CDR1 is SGHRS, CDR2 YFSETQ. V was shortened by 4 bases and J by 4 bases, with 9 bases between the two germline ends. The CDR3 loop spans 13 amino acids. In nucleotides, the CDR3 is TGCGCCAGCAGCATCGATGGGTACAATGAGCAGTTCTTC. Protein: CASSIDGYNEQFF.

The rearrangement uses TRBV7-8 and TRBJ2-1; the D is unclear. This CDR3 has 13 amino acids. Germline CDR1 SGHVS, CDR2 FQNEAQ. V was pared by 1 base and J by 4 bases, with 5 bases between. The DNA of the CDR3 is TGTGCCAGCAGCTTAGGGCAGTACAATGAGCAGTTCTTC. The encoded protein is CASSLGQYNEQFF.

This rearrangement joins TRBV19 to TRBJ1-2, with D perhaps matching TRBD1 (6 bases). V was shortened by 5 bases and J by 4 bases, with 17 bases between the two germline ends. The CDR3 sequence is 15 residues long. Germline-derived CDR1 and CDR2 are LNHDA and SQIVND (reference sequence). CDR3: CASSFLGGQGYGYTF. The CDR3 region has the DNA TGTGCCAGTAGTTTTCTTGGGGGGCAGGGCTATGGCTACACCTTC. Full variable domain (remainder filled in from reference TRBV19 and TRBJ1-2): DGGITQSPKYLFRKEGQNVTLSCEQNLNHDAMYWYRQDPGQGLRLIYYSQIVNDFQKGDIAEGYSVSREKKESFPLTVTSAQKNPTAFYLCASSFLGGQGYGYTFGSGTRLTVV.

The chain links TRBV28 to TRBJ1-2; the match to TRBD1 covers 7 bases. CDR3 size: 12 residues. V dropped 10 bases and J dropped 6; count of bases not matched to a gene: 8. Per germline, CDR1 MDHEN and CDR2 SYDVKM. The CDR3 loop reads CAILKGANGYTF. In DNA form, the CDR3 reads TGTGCCATCCTAAAGGGGGCAAATGGCTACACCTTC.

The DNA for the CDR3 is TGTGCCAGCAGCCCGGGACAGGGGAGGGACGAGCAGTACTTC. Encoded protein: CASSPGQGRDEQYF. The V call is TRBV5-4, the J call TRBJ2-7; 10 bases agree with TRBD1. Trimming removed 4 bases from V and 5 bases from J; junction bases left unmatched: 6. Germline V lookup: CDR1 SGHNT, CDR2 YYREEE (reference sequence). The CDR3 runs to 14 residues.

This clone was detected only once. The chain uses TRBV5-5 and TRBJ2-5; D remains ambiguous. Germline V gives CDR1 SGHKS, CDR2 YYEKEE (reference sequence). The length of the CDR3 is 13 residues. Trimming removed 4 bases at V and 3 bases at J, with 10 bases between. The CDR3 protein is CASSADGEETQYF. DNA of the CDR3: TGTGCCAGCAGCGCCGACGGAGAAGAGACCCAGTACTTC. The full variable domain, in which reference TRBV5-5 and TRBJ2-5 provide the parts outside the CDR3, is DAGVTQSPTHLIKTRGQQVTLRCSPISGHKSVSWYQQVLGQGPQFIFQYYEKEERGRGNFPDRFSARQFPNYSSELNVNALLLGDSALYLCASSADGEETQYFGPGTRLLVL.

V and J are TRBV4-2 and TRBJ1-4; D call uncertain. Germline CDR1 and CDR2: LGHNA and YNFKEQ. V shed 1 base and J shed 8 bases, with 17 bases lying between them. The CDR3 covers 16 residues. The chain's CDR3 is CASSQGPSAKGEKLFF. CDR3 DNA sequence: TGTGCCAGCAGCCAAGGACCTTCAGCTAAGGGAGAAAAACTGTTTTTT.

The chain carries TRBV25-1 and TRBJ2-7; D possibly matches TRBD1 or TRBD2 (6 bases each). CDR1 and CDR2 (germline): MGHDK, SYGVNS. The CDR3 has 16 amino acids. The V end lost 2 bases, the J end lost 2 bases, and 16 bases lay between the germline ends. The CDR3 nucleotides read TGTGCCAGCAGTGAAGATAGGGGGGCGAAAACCTACGAGCAGTACTTC. Translated: CASSEDRGAKTYEQYF.

The V call is TRBV5-6, the J call TRBJ1-2; TRBD1 matches at 8 bases. The CDR3 is 12 residues long. The germline V gene encodes CDR1 SGHDT and CDR2 YYEEEE. The junction had 1 base not matched to a gene; V was cut back by 5 bases and J by 4 bases. For the CDR3, the DNA is TGTGCCAGCAGGGGGACAGGCTATGGCTACACCTTC. The encoded protein is CASRGTGYGYTF.

This clone appeared a single time. The CDR3 sequence: CASSDRGGARETQYF. CDR3 coding DNA: TGCGCCAGCAGTGACCGCGGGGGGGCCCGGGAGACCCAGTACTTC. The chain recombines TRBV10-2 with TRBJ2-5, with TRBD2 matching 9 bases. V gave up 3 bases and J gave up 5 bases; unmatched junction bases: 7. This CDR3 region has 15 residues. The germline CDR1 and CDR2 sequences are WSHSY and SAAADI.

The V gene is TRBV1, the J gene TRBJ1-5. TRBV1 constitutes a pseudogene. CDR3 length equals 16 residues. The CDR3 bases are TGCACCAGCAGCCAAGAATTAGGAGGGGGGAATCAGCCCCAGCATTTT. It encodes CTSSQELGGGNQPQHF.

This clone appeared a few times. This chain's CDR3 is CASSHRRGGDQPQHF. The CDR3 bases are TGTGCCAGCAGTCATCGCAGGGGAGGGGATCAGCCCCAGCATTTT. The rearrangement links TRBV6-5 to TRBJ1-5, with a weak D call TRBD1 (6 bases). Trimming took off 5 bases at V and 5 bases at J, with 16 bases between the two ends. The CDR3 consists of 15 residues. In germline, CDR1 is MNHEY, CDR2 SVGAGI.

This rearrangement joins TRBV7-6 to TRBJ1-3; D gene ambiguous. Germline V gene lookup returns CDR1 SGHVS and CDR2 FNYEAQ. Deletions cut 5 bases from V and 6 bases from J, with 20 bases between. This CDR3 region has 16 residues. The CDR3 DNA reads as TGTGCCAGCAGCCTGACCCCCTCCCGGAACCAAAACACCATATATTTT. Translated, it gives CASSLTPSRNQNTIYF.